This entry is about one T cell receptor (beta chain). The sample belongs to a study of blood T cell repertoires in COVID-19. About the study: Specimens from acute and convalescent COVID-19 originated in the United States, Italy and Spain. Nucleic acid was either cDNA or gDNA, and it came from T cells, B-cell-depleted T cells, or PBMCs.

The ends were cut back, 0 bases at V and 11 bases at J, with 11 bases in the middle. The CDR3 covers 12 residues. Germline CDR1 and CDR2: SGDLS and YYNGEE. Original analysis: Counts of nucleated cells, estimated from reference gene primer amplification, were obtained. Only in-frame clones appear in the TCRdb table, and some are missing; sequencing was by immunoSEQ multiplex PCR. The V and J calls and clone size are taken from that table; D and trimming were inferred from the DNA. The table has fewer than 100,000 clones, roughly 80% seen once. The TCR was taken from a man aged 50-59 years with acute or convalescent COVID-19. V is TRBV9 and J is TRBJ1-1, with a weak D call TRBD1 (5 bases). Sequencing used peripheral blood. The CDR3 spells CASSVDGGVAFF. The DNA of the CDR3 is TGTGCCAGCAGCGTAGATGGAGGGGTGGCTTTCTTT.